The T cell receptor beta chain under discussion was sequenced for a study of shared clonotypes between healthy human individuals. Study-level information: Each donor had three CD4 naive, three CD4 memory, two CD8 naive and one CD8 memory plate.

Turning to this clone: Its antigen is unknown.

Study results and caveats: Non-shared clonotypes displayed generation probabilities falling below those of clonotypes present in all four donors.

Naive CD8 cells lacked CD45RO and underwent positive selection for CCR7, leaving out terminally differentiated effector memory CD45RA+ cells. With 6 bases clipped from V and 11 bases from J, the junction kept 3 bases outside the gene matches. The V gene's germline CDR1 is LGHNT and CDR2 FRNRAP. The CDR3 is made up of 11 amino acids. Clones were read by immunoSEQ multiplex PCR, and TCRdb kept only the in-frame ones, dropping some. The repertoire has about 680,000 clones, approximately 90% of them found once; the top ten carry 24%. The chain carries TRBV12-5 and TRBJ2-7; the match to TRBD2 covers 11 bases. The sample consisted of naive CD8+ T cells sorted from blood. This clonotype was obtained from a man aged 25 to 40 in good health. The CDR3 loop is CASGTSGIKYF. CDR3 DNA sequence: TGTGCTAGTGGGACTAGCGGGATAAAGTACTTC.